The entry below describes one T cell receptor (beta chain). Its antigen is still unknown. The data derive from a study of cytomegalovirus exposure and HLA in healthy donors. Notes on the study in general: Immune exposure data for these donors was limited to CMV serostatus. Later analysis identified a missense DCLRE1C variant that was linked to TCR beta V- and J-gene trimming. For most TCR beta V segments, an earlier analysis put the productive rate at about 90% or about 30% of the time. Later analysis identified several of the most significant clusters that appeared linked to common viral pathogens.

In germline, CDR1 is MNHEY, CDR2 SVGAGI. V lost 7 bases and J lost 8, with 15 bases in between. The length of the CDR3 is 13 residues. In the PCR, 60 Vbeta and 13 Jbeta primers were used. The assay was immunoSEQ multiplex PCR, and TCRdb's table has in-frame clones only and misses some. The sample shows 110,000 or so clones, approximately 74% of them seen only once. J is TRBJ2-1 and V is TRBV6-5; possibly TRBD1 for D (5 bases). The sequence was obtained from a middle-aged woman in good health and CMV-seropositive. The specimen was PBMCs. CDR3 loop: CASTRGAGYEQFF. The CDR3 bases are TGTGCCAGCACTCGAGGAGCAGGGTATGAGCAGTTCTTC.